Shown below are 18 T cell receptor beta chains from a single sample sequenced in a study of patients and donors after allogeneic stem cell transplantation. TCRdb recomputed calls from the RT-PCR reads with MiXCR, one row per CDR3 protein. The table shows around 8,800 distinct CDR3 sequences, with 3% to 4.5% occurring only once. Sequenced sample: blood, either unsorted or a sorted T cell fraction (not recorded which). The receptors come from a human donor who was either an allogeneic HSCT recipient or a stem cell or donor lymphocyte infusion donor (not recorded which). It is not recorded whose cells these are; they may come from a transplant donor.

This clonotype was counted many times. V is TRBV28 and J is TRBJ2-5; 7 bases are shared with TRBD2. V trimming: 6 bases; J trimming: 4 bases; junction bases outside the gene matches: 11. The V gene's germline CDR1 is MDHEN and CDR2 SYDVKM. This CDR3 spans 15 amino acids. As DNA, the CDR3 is TGTGCCAGCAGCAAGCTTATGGGGAGGGCAGAGACCCAGTACTTC. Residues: CASSKLMGRAETQYF. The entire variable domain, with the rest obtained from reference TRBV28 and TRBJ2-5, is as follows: DVKVTQSSRYLVKRTGEKVFLECVQDMDHENMFWYRQDPGLGLRLIYFSYDVKMKEKGDIPEGYSVSREKKERFSLILESASTNQTSMYLCASSKLMGRAETQYFGPGTRLLVL.

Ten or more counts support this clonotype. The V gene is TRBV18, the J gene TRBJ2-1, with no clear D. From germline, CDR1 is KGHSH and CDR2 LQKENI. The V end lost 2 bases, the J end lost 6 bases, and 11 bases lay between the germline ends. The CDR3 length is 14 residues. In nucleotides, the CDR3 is TGTGCCAGCTCACCAACCCCAAGTGGCAATGAGCAGTTCTTC. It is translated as CASSPTPSGNEQFF.

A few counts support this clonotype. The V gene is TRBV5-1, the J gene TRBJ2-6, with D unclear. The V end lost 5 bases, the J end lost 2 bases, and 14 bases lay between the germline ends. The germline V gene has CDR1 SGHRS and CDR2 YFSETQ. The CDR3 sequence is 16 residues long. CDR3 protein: CASRYSRRTGANVLTF. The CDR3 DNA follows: TGCGCCAGCAGGTACAGCCGACGGACTGGGGCCAACGTCCTGACTTTC.

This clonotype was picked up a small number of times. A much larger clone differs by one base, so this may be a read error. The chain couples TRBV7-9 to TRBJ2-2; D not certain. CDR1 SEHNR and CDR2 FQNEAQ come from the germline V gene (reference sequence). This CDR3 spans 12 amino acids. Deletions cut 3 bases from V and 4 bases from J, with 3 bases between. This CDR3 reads CASSLITGELFF. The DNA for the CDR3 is TGTGCCAGCAGCTTGATCACCGGGGAGCTGTTTTTT.

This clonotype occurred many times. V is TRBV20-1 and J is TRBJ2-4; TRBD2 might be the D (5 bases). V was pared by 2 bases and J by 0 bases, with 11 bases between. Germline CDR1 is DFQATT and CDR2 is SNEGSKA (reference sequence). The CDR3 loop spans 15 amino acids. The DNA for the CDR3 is TGCAGTGCTAGAATCCGGGAACCAGCCAAAAACATTCAGTACTTC. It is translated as CSARIREPAKNIQYF.

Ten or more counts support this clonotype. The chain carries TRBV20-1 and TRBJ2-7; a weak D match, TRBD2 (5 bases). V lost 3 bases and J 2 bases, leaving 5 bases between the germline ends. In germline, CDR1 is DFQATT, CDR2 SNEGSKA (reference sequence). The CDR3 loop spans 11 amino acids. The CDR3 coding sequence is TGCAGTGCTAGGGAGGCCTACGAGCAGTACTTC. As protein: CSAREAYEQYF.

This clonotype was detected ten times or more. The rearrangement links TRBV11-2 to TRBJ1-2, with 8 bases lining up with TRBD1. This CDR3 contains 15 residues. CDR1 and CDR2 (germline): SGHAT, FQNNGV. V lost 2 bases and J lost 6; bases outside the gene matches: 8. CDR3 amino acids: CASSLRAGGVDGYTF. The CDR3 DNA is TGTGCCAGCAGCTTACGGGCAGGGGGCGTTGATGGCTACACCTTC.

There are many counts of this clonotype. Here the CDR3 DNA reads TGTGCCAGCAGCTACAGGGAGTACTACAATGAGCAGTTCTTC. Amino acids: CASSYREYYNEQFF. V gene TRBV7-9 combines with J gene TRBJ2-1; TRBD1 might be the D (6 bases). The CDR3 contains 14 residues. Germline V gene lookup returns CDR1 SEHNR and CDR2 FQNEAQ (reference sequence). Trimming removed 4 bases at V and 3 bases at J, with 10 bases between.

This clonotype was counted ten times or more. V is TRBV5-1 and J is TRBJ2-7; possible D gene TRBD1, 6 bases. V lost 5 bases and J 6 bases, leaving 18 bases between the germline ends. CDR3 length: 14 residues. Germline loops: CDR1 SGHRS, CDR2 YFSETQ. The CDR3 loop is CASSWGPGTGEQYF. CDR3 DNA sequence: TGCGCCAGCAGTTGGGGGCCGGGGACGGGCGAGCAGTACTTC.

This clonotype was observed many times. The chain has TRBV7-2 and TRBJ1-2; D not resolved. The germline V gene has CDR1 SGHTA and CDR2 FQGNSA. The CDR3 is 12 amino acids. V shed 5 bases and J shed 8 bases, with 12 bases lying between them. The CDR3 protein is CASSILGWGYTF. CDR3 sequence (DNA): TGTGCCAGCAGCATTTTAGGTTGGGGCTACACCTTC.

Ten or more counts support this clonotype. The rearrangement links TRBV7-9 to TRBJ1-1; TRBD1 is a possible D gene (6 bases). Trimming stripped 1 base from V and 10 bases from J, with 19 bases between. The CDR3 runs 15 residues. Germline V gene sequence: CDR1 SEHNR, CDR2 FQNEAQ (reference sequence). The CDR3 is CASSLVRRGAKGAFF. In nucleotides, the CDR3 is TGTGCCAGCAGCTTAGTGCGCCGGGGGGCTAAAGGAGCTTTCTTT.

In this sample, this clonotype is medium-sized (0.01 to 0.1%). In nucleotides, the CDR3 is TGTGCCAGCAGCGTAGGGACAGGGGACTATGGCTACACCTTC. It translates to CASSVGTGDYGYTF. J is TRBJ1-2 and V is TRBV9; 9 positions match TRBD1. Losses at the gene ends were 0 bases for V and 3 bases for J; bases not matched to a gene: 0. This CDR3 spans 14 amino acids. The germline gives CDR1 SGDLS, CDR2 YYNGEE.

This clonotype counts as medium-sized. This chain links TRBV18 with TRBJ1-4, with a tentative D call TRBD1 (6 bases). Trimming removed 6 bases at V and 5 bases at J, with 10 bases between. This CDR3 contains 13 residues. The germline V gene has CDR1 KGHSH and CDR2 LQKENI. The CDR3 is CASSPDRNEKLFF. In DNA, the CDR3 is TGTGCCAGCTCTCCCGACAGGAATGAAAAACTGTTTTTT.

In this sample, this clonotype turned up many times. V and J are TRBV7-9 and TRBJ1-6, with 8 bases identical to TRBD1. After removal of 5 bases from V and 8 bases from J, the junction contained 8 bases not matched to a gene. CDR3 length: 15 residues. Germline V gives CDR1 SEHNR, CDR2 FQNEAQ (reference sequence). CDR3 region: CASSIQGARDSPLHF. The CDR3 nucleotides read TGTGCCAGCAGCATTCAGGGGGCGCGTGATTCACCCCTCCACTTT. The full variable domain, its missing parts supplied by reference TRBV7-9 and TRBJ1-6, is DTGVSQNPRHKITKRGQNVTFRCDPISEHNRLYWYRQTLGQGPEFLTYFQNEAQLEKSRLLSDRFSAERPKGSFSTLEIQRTEQGDSAMYLCASSIQGARDSPLHFGNGTRLTVT.

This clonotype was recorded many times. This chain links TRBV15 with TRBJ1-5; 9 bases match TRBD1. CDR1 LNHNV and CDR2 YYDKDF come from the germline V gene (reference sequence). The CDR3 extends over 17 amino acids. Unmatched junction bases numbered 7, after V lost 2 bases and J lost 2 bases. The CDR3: CATSRWGQGPRNQPQHF. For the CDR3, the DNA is TGTGCCACCAGCAGATGGGGACAGGGTCCCCGCAATCAGCCCCAGCATTTT.

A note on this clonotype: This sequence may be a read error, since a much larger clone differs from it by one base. The DNA for the CDR3 is TGCAGTGCTAAAGACGGGGTAAATACGCAGTATTTT. It encodes CSAKDGVNTQYF. This chain uses TRBV20-1 with TRBJ2-3, with D tentatively TRBD2 (5 bases). Per the germline V gene, CDR1 is DFQATT and CDR2 is SNEGSKA (reference sequence). Trimming took 4 bases from V and 7 from J, leaving 12 bases between them. CDR3 length: 12 residues.

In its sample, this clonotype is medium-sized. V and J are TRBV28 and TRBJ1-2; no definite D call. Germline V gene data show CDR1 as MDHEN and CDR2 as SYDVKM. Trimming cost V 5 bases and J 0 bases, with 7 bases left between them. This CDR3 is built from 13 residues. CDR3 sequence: CASSPPANYGYTF. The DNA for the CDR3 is TGTGCCAGCAGTCCCCCGGCTAACTATGGCTACACCTTC.

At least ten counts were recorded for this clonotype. CDR3 in DNA: TGTGCCAGCAGTTTTGGGTCCTCGGGGAACATTCAGTACTTC. Translation: CASSFGSSGNIQYF. The J gene is TRBJ2-4, the V gene TRBV27; maybe TRBD2 (5 bases). V dropped 3 bases and J dropped 7 bases, with 13 bases sitting between them. Germline V lookup: CDR1 MNHEY, CDR2 SMNVEV (reference sequence). This CDR3 is built from 14 residues.